Below are 16 T cell receptor beta chains sequenced from a single sample in a study of cytomegalovirus exposure and HLA in healthy donors. Use of 60 Vbeta and 13 Jbeta primers characterized the PCR. Measured with immunoSEQ multiplex PCR; TCRdb has only the in-frame clones, and not every one. The sample carries 150,000 or so clones, around 83% recorded once. The sequencing sample was made of PBMCs. The receptors originated from a man aged 45-65 years in good health and CMV-seropositive.

The chain links TRBV15 to TRBJ1-2; D gene uncertain. Germline CDR1 and CDR2: LNHNV and YYDKDF (reference sequence). Trimming removed 5 bases from V and 1 base from J, with 11 bases in between. The CDR3 runs 14 residues. CDR3: CATSSPTHNYGYTF. The CDR3 nucleotides are TGTGCCACCAGCTCGCCGACTCATAACTATGGCTACACCTTC.

The CDR3 DNA follows: TGTGCCAGCAGCTTAGCGGGACTAGCGGGAGGGGATGAGCAGTTCTTC. Translated, it gives CASSLAGLAGGDEQFF. The chain links TRBV7-2 to TRBJ2-1; 16 bases fit TRBD2. CDR3 size: 16 residues. Trimming removed 0 bases from V and 8 bases from J; junction bases left unmatched: 1. Germline loops: CDR1 SGHTA, CDR2 FQGNSA.

The gene calls are TRBV27 and TRBJ2-2; the D gene is possibly TRBD2 (5 bases). Between the trimmed V and J ends, which lost 2 bases and 5 bases, there was a span of 12 bases. The CDR3 loop spans 15 amino acids. CDR1 and CDR2 from the germline V gene are MNHEY and SMNVEV (reference sequence). The CDR3 region is CASSLRGMGTGELFF. CDR3 nucleotide sequence: TGTGCCAGCAGTTTAAGAGGGATGGGAACCGGGGAGCTGTTTTTT.

The chain is built from TRBV5-1 and TRBJ2-3; 8 bases map to TRBD1. Germline V lookup: CDR1 SGHRS, CDR2 YFSETQ. This CDR3 is built from 14 residues. V trimming: 1 base; J trimming: 5 bases; junction bases outside the gene matches: 3. The CDR3: CASSLQGAQDTQYF. The CDR3 region has the DNA TGCGCCAGCAGCTTGCAGGGGGCGCAAGATACGCAGTATTTT.

The rearrangement joins TRBV10-1 to TRBJ2-5; 11 nucleotides match TRBD2. The V segment lost 3 bases and the J segment 7 bases; nucleotides outside the gene matches: 13. The CDR3 extends over 17 amino acids. CDR1 is WNHNN and CDR2 is SYGVQD in the germline V gene (reference sequence). The CDR3 DNA follows: TGCGCCAGCAGTGAAAGGACAAAGACTAGCGGGGCTGGGACCCAGTACTTC. This gives the protein CASSERTKTSGAGTQYF.

The chain is built from TRBV21-1 and TRBJ1-2; the listed D gene, TRBD1, was not tested against the DNA. TRBV21-1 is reported as a pseudogene. The CDR3 contains 14 residues. The CDR3 loop is CASSKDSLPYGYTF. The DNA of the CDR3 is TGTGCCAGCAGCAAAGACAGTCTCCCCTATGGCTACACCTTC.

DNA of the CDR3: TGTGCCAGCAGTGAAGAGGACAATTCCTCAACTAATGAAAAACTGTTTTTT. Protein: CASSEEDNSSTNEKLFF. V gene TRBV2 combines with J gene TRBJ1-4; maybe TRBD1 (5 bases). Looked up from germline, CDR1 is SNHLY and CDR2 is FYNNEI. CDR3 length: 17 residues. Trimming left V 1 base short and J 0 bases short, with 12 bases between.

The V call is TRBV5-5, the J call TRBJ2-7; TRBD2 is a possible D gene (5 bases). The CDR3 has 12 amino acids. Germline V gene sequence: CDR1 SGHKS, CDR2 YYEKEE (reference sequence). V was trimmed by 0 bases and J by 6 bases, leaving 7 bases between them. In DNA form, the CDR3 reads TGTGCCAGCAGCTTGGGTCGGGGCGAGCAGTACTTC. It encodes CASSLGRGEQYF.

The chain links TRBV7-2 to TRBJ2-3, with a tentative D call TRBD1 (5 bases). The V and J ends lost 3 bases and 2 bases respectively, with 12 bases between them. Germline V gene lookup returns CDR1 SGHTA and CDR2 FQGNSA. This CDR3 has 15 residues. The CDR3 DNA reads TGTGCCAGCAGCTTGTACAGGACGCTCACAGATACGCAGTATTTT. It encodes CASSLYRTLTDTQYF.

The rearrangement links TRBV7-3 to TRBJ2-2; possible D gene TRBD1, 6 bases. Trimming took 6 bases from V and 7 from J, leaving 12 bases between them. CDR3 size: 13 residues. The germline CDR1 and CDR2 sequences are SGHTA and FQGTGA. The CDR3 is CASSLRGGGELFF. The CDR3 region has the DNA TGTGCCAGCAGTCTCCGAGGGGGCGGGGAGCTGTTTTTT.

The chain employs TRBV6-5 and TRBJ2-1, with 8 bases aligning to TRBD2. The germline V gene encodes CDR1 MNHEY and CDR2 SVGAGI. V was clipped by 4 bases and J by 0 bases; unmatched bases: 5. The CDR3 covers 16 residues. CDR3: CASSSQGTSSYNEQFF. The CDR3 nucleotides are TGTGCCAGCAGTTCCCAGGGGACTAGCTCCTACAATGAGCAGTTCTTC.

V is TRBV10-3 and J is TRBJ2-1; 10 bases are shared with TRBD1. Trimming at V came to 6 bases and at J to 8 bases, leaving 7 bases not matched to a gene. The CDR3 covers 14 residues. CDR1 is ENHRY, CDR2 SYGVKD, per germline. The CDR3 DNA is TGTGCCATCAGGGCCATGACAGGGGGCGATGAGCAGTTCTTC. It translates to CAIRAMTGGDEQFF.

This clone has only one observation. This chain connects TRBV9 to TRBJ1-1; 10 nucleotides line up with TRBD1. The J segment lost 3 bases and the V segment lost 3 bases, leaving 2 bases of the junction unmatched. Germline CDR1 and CDR2: SGDLS and YYNGEE. The CDR3 runs to 14 residues. The DNA of the CDR3 is TGTGCCAGCAGCGGACAGGGGGCGCACACTGAAGCTTTCTTT. It encodes CASSGQGAHTEAFF.

The chain employs TRBV2 and TRBJ2-1; the D gene is possibly TRBD2 (6 bases). The germline V and J ends were trimmed by 8 bases and 7 bases, with 18 bases remaining between them. CDR1 and CDR2 from the germline V gene are SNHLY and FYNNEI. The CDR3 totals 14 residues. The DNA of the CDR3 is TGTGCCAGCCAGGACTATCTGTCGCTGAATGAGCAGTTCTTC. It encodes CASQDYLSLNEQFF.

The rearrangement joins TRBV29-1 to TRBJ1-4; a possible D gene is TRBD1 (6 bases). CDR1 SQVTM and CDR2 ANQGSEA come from the germline V gene. The CDR3 spans 18 residues. V lost 6 bases and J lost 3, with 26 bases in between. The CDR3 sequence is CSVAEDRGWNRANEKLFF. CDR3 bases: TGCAGCGTAGCTGAGGACAGAGGTTGGAATAGGGCTAATGAAAAACTGTTTTTT.

The chain has TRBV6-5 and TRBJ1-6, with D possibly matching TRBD1 (5 bases). This CDR3 contains 13 residues. V was pared by 6 bases and J by 4 bases, with 7 bases between. The V gene's germline CDR1 is MNHEY and CDR2 SVGAGI. Written as DNA, the CDR3 is TGTGCCAGCAGGCCAGGGTATAATTCACCCCTCCACTTT. It is translated as CASRPGYNSPLHF.